A selection of T cell receptor beta chains follows, all from one sample in a study of shared T cell receptors in the human thymus. Measured with immunoSEQ multiplex PCR; TCRdb has only the in-frame clones, and not every one. The sample has approximately 490,000 clones, around 82% seen once. These data also featured in a second study, about human thymus T cells.

The source material was thymocytes. The receptors derive from a boy in the first two years of life with a congenital heart defect. The CDR3 runs from the conserved cysteine through the conserved F or W. The D gene is left open where the match is weak. The size of a clone is reported for some rows only, either as once, few or many, or as a class for expanded clones.

D: NA
size: NA
V: TRBV6-5
J: TRBJ2-7
DNA: TGTGCCAGCAGTGACCTCACGGGAGTGCAGCAGTACTTC
CDR3: CASSDLTGVQQYF

D: NA
size: NA
V: TRBV5-4
J: TRBJ1-5
DNA: TGTGCCAGCAGCTTGGGCGGGGGTAGCAATCAGCCCCAGCATTTT
CDR3: CASSLGGGSNQPQHF

D: TRBD2
size: NA
V: TRBV6-1
J: TRBJ2-5
DNA: TGTGCCAGCAGTGATCCCGGGCCCGCGGGAGGGCGGGAGACCCAGTACTTC
CDR3: CASSDPGPAGGRETQYF

D: TRBD2
size: NA
V: TRBV11-2
J: TRBJ2-1
DNA: TGTGCCAGCAGTGCCTTCGGGACTAGCGGCCGCTCCTACAATGAGCAGTTCTTC
CDR3: CASSAFGTSGRSYNEQFF

D: TRBD1
size: few
V: TRBV5-6
J: TRBJ2-7
DNA: TGTGCCAGCAGCTCCAAGGGACAGGGGGAATACGAGCAGTACTTC
CDR3: CASSSKGQGEYEQYF

D: TRBD1
size: NA
V: TRBV6-6
J: TRBJ1-5
DNA: TGTGCCAGCTCGACAGGGATTCAGCCCCAGCATTTT
CDR3: CASSTGIQPQHF

D: TRBD2
size: NA
V: TRBV11-2
J: TRBJ2-5
DNA: TGTGCCAGCAGCTCGCAGGCCCGGGACTATCCTCAAGAGACCCAGTACTTC
CDR3: CASSSQARDYPQETQYF

D: NA
size: NA
V: TRBV30
J: TRBJ1-2
DNA: TGTGCCTGGAGTGACCTCGGGGGGTCCTATGGCTACACCTTC
CDR3: CAWSDLGGSYGYTF

D: NA
size: once
V: TRBV15
J: TRBJ2-3
DNA: TGTGCCACCAGCAGACAGGGGACAGATACGCAGTATTTT
CDR3: CATSRQGTDTQYF

D: TRBD2
size: NA
V: TRBV7-2
J: TRBJ2-7
DNA: TGTGCCAGCAGCCGGACTAGCGGAAACTCCTACGAGCAGTACTTC
CDR3: CASSRTSGNSYEQYF

D: NA
size: NA
V: TRBV5-6
J: TRBJ2-4
DNA: TGTGCCAGCAGCTTGGCTCAGGGGCCGGCGAATATTCAGTACTTC
CDR3: CASSLAQGPANIQYF